This T cell receptor (beta chain) was obtained from a study of blood T cell repertoires in COVID-19. Background on the study: Samples representing acute and convalescent COVID-19 were sourced from the United States, Italy and Spain. Sources were T cells, B-cell-depleted T cells, or PBMCs; the material itself was cDNA or gDNA.

Per the study methods: It was from reference gene primer amplification that nucleated cell counts were estimated. This table comes from immunoSEQ multiplex PCR, and its TCRdb copy is limited to in-frame clones, with some not included. V, J and clone size were drawn from that table, and D and trimming were deduced from the DNA. The table lists hundreds of thousands of clones, around 88% of them singletons. V shed 6 bases and J 2 bases; nucleotides not matched to a gene: 4. Germline CDR1 is SGHRS and CDR2 is YFSETQ. CDR3 length: 13 amino acids. The sequence was obtained from a woman in her twenties or thirties who had recovered from COVID-19. The rearrangement links TRBV5-1 to TRBJ2-5, with 7 nucleotides matching TRBD1. The sequencing sample was made of peripheral blood. In DNA form, the CDR3 reads TGCGCCAGCAAGGGGGCTAGTCAAGAGACCCAGTACTTC. It encodes CASKGASQETQYF.